This passage covers 5 T cell receptor beta chains from one sample sequenced in a study of cytomegalovirus exposure and HLA in healthy donors. The PCR made use of 60 Vbeta and 13 Jbeta primers. Sequencing was performed with immunoSEQ multiplex PCR; in TCRdb, only in-frame clones are kept and a portion is missing. In the table there are fewer than 55,000 clones, about 70% of which are singletons. The material sequenced was PBMCs. The receptor set was obtained from a woman aged 45-65 years in good health and CMV-seropositive.

This chain connects TRBV6-5 to TRBJ2-7, with D perhaps matching TRBD2 (5 bases). The length of the CDR3 is 14 residues. Trimming took 4 bases from V and 6 from J, leaving 16 bases between them. The germline gives CDR1 MNHEY, CDR2 SVGAGI. Written as DNA, the CDR3 is TGTGCCAGCAGTTGGGAGATGATGGGCAGCGAGCAGTACTTC. Translating gives CASSWEMMGSEQYF.

The CDR3 spells CASLGVQETQYF. The CDR3 nucleotides read TGTGCCAGCCTCGGGGTTCAAGAGACCCAGTACTTC. The chain combines TRBV2 with TRBJ2-5; possibly TRBD2 for D (5 bases). Per the germline V gene, CDR1 is SNHLY and CDR2 is FYNNEI. The CDR3 sequence is 12 residues long. V lost 8 bases to trimming and J lost 2 bases, with 9 bases between them.

This rearrangement joins TRBV9 to TRBJ2-3; a weak D match, TRBD2 (6 bases). There are 16 residues in the CDR3. Germline CDR1 and CDR2: SGDLS and YYNGEE. V lost 1 base and J lost 2, with 14 bases in between. CDR3 in DNA: TGTGCCAGCAGCGTACGTCGGGAGACTACCACAGATACGCAGTATTTT. Translating gives CASSVRRETTTDTQYF.

The chain links TRBV28 to TRBJ2-7; D is possibly TRBD2 (7 bases). V lost 4 bases and J lost 0, with 13 bases in between. Germline CDR1 reads MDHEN; CDR2 reads SYDVKM. This CDR3 is built from 15 residues. Here the CDR3 DNA reads TGTGCCAGCAGTTCACAGGGAGGGGGCTCCTACGAGCAGTACTTC. Its translation: CASSSQGGGSYEQYF.

The gene calls are TRBV9 and TRBJ1-2, with 7 bases fitting TRBD1. V lost 3 bases and J lost 4; bases outside the gene matches: 6. Germline CDR1 SGDLS, CDR2 YYNGEE. This CDR3 is built from 14 residues. CDR3 residues: CASSADRALYGYTF. CDR3 DNA sequence: TGTGCCAGCAGCGCAGACAGGGCTCTCTATGGCTACACCTTC.